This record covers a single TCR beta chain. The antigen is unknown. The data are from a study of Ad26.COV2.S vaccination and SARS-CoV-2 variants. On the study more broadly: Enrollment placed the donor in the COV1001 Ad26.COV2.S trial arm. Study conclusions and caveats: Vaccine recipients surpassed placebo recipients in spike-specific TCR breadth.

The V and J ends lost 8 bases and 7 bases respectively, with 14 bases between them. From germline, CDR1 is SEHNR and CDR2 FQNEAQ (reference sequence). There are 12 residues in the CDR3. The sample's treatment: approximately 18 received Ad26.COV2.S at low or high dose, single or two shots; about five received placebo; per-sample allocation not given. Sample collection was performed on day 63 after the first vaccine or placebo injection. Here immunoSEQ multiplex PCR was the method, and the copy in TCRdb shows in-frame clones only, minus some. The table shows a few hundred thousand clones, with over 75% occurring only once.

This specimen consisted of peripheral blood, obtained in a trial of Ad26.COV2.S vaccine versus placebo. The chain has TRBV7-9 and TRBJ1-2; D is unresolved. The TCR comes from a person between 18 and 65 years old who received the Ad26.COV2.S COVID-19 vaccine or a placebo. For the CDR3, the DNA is TGTGCCAGCCTTCGACTAATAGGTGGCTACACCTTC. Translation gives CASLRLIGGYTF.